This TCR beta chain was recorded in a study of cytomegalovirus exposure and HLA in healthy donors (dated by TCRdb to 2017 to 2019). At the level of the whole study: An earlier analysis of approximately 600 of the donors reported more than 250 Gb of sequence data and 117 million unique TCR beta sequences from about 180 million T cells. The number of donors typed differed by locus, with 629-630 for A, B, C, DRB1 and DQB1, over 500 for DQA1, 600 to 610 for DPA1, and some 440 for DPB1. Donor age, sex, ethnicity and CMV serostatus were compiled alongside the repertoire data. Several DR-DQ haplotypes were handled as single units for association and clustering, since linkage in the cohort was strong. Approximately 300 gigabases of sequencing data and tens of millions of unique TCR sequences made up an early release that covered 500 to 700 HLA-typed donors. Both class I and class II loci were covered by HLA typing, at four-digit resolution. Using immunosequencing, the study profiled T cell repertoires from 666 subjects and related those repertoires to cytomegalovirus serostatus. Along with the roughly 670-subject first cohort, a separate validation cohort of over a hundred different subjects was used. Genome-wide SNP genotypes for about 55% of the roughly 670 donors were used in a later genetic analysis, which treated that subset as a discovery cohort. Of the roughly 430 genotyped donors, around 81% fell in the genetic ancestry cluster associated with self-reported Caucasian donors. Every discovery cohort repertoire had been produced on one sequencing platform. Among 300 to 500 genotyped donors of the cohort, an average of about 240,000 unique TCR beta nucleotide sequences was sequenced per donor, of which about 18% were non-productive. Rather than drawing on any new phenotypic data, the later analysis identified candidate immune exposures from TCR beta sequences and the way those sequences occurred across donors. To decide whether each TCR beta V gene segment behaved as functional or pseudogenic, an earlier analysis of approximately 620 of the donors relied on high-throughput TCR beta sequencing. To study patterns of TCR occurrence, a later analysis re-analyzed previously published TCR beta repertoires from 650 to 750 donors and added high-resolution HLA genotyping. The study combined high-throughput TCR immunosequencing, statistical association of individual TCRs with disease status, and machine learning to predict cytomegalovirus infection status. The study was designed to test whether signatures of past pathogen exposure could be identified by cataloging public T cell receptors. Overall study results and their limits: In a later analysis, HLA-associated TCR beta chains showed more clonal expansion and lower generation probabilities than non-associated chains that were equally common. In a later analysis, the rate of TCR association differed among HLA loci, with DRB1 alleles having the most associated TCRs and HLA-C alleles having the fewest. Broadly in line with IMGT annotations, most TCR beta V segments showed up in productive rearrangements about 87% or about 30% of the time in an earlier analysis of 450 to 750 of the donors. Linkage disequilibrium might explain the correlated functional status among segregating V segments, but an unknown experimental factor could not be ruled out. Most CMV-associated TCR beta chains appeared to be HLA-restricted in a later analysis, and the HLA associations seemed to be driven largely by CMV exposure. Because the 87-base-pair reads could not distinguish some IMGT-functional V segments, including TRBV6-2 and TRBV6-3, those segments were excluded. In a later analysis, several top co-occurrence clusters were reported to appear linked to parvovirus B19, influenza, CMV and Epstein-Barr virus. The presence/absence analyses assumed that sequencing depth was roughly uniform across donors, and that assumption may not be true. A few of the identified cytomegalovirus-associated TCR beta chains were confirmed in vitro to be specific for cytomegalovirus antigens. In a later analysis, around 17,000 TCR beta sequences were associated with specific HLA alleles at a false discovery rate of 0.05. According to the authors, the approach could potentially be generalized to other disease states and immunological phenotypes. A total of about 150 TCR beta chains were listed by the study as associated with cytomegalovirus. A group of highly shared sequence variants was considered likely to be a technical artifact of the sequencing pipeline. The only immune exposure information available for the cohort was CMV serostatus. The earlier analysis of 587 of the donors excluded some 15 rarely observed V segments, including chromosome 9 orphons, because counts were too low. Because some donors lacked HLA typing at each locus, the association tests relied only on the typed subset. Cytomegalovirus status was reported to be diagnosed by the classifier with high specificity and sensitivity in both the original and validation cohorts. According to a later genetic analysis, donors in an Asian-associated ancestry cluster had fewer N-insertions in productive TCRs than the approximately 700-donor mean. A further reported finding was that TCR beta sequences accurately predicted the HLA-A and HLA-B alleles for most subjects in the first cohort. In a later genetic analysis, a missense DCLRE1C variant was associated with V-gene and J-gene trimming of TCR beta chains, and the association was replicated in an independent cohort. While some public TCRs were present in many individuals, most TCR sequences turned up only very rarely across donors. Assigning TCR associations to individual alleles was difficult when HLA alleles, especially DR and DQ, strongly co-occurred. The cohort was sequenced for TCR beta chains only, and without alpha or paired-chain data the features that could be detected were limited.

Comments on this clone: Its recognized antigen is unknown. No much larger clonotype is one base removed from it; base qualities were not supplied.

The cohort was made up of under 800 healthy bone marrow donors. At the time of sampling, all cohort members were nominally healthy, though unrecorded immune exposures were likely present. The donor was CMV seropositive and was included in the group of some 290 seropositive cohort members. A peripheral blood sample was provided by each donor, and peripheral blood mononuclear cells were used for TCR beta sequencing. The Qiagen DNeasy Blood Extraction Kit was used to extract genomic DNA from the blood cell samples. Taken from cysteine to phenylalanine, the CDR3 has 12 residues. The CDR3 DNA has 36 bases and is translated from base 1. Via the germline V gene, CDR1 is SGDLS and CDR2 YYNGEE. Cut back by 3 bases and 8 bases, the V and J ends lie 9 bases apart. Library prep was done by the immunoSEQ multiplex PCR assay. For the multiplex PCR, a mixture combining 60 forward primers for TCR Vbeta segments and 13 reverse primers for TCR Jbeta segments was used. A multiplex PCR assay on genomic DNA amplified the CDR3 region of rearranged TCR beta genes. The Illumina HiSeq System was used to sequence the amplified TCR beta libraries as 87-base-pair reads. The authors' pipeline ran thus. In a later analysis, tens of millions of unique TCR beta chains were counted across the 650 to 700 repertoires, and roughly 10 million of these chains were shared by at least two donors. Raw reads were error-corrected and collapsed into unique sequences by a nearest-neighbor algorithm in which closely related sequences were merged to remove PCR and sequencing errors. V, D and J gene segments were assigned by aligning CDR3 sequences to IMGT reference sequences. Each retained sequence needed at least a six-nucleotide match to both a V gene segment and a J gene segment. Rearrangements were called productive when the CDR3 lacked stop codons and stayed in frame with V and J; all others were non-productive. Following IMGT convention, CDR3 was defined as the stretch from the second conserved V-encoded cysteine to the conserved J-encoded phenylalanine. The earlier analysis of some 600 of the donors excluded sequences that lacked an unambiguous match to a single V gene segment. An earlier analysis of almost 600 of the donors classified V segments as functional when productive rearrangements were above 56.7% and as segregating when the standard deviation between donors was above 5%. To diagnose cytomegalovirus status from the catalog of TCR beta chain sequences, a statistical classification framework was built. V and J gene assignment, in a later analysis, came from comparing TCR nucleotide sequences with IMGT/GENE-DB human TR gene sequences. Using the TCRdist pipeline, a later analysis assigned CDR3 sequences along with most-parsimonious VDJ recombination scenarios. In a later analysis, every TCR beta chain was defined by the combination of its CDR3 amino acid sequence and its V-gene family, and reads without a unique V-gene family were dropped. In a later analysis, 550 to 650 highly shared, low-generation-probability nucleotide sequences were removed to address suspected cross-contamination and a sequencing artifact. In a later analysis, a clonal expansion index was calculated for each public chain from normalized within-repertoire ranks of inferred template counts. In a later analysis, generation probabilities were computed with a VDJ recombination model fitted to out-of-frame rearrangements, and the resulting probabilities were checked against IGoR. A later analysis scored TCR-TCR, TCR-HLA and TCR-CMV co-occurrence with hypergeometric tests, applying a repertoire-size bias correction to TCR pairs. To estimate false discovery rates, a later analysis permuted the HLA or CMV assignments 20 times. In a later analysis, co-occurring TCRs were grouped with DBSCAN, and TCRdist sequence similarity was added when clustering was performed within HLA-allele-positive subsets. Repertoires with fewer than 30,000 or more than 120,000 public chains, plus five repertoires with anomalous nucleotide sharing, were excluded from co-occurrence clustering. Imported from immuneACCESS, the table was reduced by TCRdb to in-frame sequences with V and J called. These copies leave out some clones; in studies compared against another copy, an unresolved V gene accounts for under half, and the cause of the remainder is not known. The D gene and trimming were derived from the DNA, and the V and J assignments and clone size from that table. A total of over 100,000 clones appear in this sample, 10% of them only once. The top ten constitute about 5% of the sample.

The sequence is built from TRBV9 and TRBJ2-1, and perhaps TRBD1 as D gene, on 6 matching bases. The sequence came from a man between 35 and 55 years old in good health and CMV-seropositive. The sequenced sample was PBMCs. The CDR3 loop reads CASSARQDEQFF. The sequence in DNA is TGTGCCAGCAGCGCCCGACAGGATGAGCAGTTCTTC.